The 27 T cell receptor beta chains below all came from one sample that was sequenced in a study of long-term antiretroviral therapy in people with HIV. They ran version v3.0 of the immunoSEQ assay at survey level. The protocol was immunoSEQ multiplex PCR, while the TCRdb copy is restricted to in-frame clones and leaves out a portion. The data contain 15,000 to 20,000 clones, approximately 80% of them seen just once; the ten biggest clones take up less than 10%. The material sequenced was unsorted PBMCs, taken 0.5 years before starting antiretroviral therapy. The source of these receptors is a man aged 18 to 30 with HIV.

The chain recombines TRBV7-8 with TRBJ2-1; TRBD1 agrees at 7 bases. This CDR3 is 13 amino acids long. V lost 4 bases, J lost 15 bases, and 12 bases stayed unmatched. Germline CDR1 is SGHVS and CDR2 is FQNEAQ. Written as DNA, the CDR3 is TGTGCCAGCAGCTCCCGTACAGGGGAAGGGTGGTTCTTC. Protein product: CASSSRTGEGWFF.

This chain's CDR3 is CASSMVPAGVREQYF. The CDR3 bases are TGTGCCAGTAGTATGGTCCCAGCGGGAGTAAGGGAGCAGTACTTC. The chain employs TRBV19 and TRBJ2-7; TRBD2 matches 8 bases. The V gene end was trimmed by 3 bases and the J gene end by 7 bases; junction bases not matched to a gene: 11. Germline V CDR1 and CDR2: LNHDA, SQIVND (reference sequence). This CDR3 has 15 amino acids. Together with reference TRBV19 and TRBJ2-7, the CDR3 gives the full variable domain: DGGITQSPKYLFRKEGQNVTLSCEQNLNHDAMYWYRQDPGQGLRLIYYSQIVNDFQKGDIAEGYSVSREKKESFPLTVTSAQKNPTAFYLCASSMVPAGVREQYFGPGTRLTVT.

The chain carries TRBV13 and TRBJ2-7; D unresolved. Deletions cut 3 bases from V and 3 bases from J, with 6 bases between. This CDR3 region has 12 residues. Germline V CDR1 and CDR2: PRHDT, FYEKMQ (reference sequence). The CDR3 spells CASSFEGYEQYF. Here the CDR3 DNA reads TGTGCCAGCAGCTTTGAAGGCTACGAGCAGTACTTC.

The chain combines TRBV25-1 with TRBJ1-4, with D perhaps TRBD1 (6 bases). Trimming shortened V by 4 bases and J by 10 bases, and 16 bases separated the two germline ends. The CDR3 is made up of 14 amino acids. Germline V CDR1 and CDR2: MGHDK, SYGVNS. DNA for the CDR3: TGTGCCAGCAGTGGGAACAGGGCCAAAGGAAAACTGTTTTTT. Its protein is CASSGNRAKGKLFF.

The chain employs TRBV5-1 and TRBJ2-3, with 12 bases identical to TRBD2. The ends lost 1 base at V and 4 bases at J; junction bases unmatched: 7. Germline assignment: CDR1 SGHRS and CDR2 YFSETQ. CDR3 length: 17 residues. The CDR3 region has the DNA TGCGCCAGCAGCTTGTATCGTGGACTAGCGGGATCAGATACGCAGTATTTT. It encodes CASSLYRGLAGSDTQYF. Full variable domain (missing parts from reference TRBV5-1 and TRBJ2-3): KAGVTQTPRYLIKTRGQQVTLSCSPISGHRSVSWYQQTPGQGLQFLFEYFSETQRNKGNFPGRFSGRQFSNSRSEMNVSTLELGDSALYLCASSLYRGLAGSDTQYFGPGTRLTVL.

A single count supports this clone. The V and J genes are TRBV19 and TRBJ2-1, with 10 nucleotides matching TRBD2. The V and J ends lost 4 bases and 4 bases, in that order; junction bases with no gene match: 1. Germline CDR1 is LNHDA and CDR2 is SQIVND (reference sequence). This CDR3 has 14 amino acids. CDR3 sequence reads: CASSTAGGYNEQFF. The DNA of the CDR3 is TGTGCCAGTAGTACAGCGGGAGGGTACAATGAGCAGTTCTTC.

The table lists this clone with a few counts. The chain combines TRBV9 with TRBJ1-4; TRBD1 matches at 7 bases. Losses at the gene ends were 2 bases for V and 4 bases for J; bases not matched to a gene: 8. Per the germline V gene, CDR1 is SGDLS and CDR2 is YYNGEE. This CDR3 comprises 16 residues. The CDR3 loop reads CASSVGGGAGNEKLFF. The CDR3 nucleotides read TGTGCCAGCAGCGTGGGAGGGGGCGCGGGTAATGAAAAACTGTTTTTT.

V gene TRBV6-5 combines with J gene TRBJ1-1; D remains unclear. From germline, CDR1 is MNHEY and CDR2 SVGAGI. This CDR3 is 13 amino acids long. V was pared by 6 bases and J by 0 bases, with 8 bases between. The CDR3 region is CASSPNMNTEAFF. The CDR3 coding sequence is TGTGCCAGCAGCCCCAACATGAACACTGAAGCTTTCTTT.

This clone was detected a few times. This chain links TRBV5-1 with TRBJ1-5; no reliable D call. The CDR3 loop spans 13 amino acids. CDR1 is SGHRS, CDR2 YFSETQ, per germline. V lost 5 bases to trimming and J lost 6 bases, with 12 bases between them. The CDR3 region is CASRVGEGQPQHF. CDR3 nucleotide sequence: TGCGCCAGCAGGGTTGGGGAGGGTCAGCCCCAGCATTTT.

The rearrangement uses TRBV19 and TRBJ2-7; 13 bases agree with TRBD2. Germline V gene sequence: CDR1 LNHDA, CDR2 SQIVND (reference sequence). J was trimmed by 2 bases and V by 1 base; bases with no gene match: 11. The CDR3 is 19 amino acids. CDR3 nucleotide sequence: TGTGCCAGTAGTATAGCCCCCGGACTAACTAGCGGGGGGGCCTACGAGCAGTACTTC. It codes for CASSIAPGLTSGGAYEQYF. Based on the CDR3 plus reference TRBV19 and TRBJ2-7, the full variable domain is DGGITQSPKYLFRKEGQNVTLSCEQNLNHDAMYWYRQDPGQGLRLIYYSQIVNDFQKGDIAEGYSVSREKKESFPLTVTSAQKNPTAFYLCASSIAPGLTSGGAYEQYFGPGTRLTVT.

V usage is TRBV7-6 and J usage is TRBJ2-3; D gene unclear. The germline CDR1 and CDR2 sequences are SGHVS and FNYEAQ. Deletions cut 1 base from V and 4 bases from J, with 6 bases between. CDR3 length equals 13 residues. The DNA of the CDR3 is TGTGCCAGCAGCTTAGTCCGGGCAGATACGCAGTATTTT. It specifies CASSLVRADTQYF.

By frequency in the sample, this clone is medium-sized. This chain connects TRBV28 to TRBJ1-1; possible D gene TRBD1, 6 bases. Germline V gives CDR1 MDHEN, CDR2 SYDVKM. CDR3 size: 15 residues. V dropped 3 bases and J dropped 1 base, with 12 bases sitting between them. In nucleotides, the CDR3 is TGTGCCAGCAGTTTCATAGGGACACAGAACACTGAAGCTTTCTTT. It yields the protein CASSFIGTQNTEAFF.

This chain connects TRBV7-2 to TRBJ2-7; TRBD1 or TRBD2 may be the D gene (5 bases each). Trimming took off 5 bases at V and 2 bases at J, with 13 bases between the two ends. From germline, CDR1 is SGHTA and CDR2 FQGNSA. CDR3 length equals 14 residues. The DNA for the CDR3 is TGTGCCAGCAGCCCCCGGGACGGCCCCTACGAGCAGTACTTC. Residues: CASSPRDGPYEQYF.

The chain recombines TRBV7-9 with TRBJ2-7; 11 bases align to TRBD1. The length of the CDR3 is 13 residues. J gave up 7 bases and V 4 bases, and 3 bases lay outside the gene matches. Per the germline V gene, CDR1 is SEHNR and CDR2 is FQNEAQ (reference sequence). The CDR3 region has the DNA TGTGCCAGCAGCTGGACAGGGGGCGAAGAGCAGTACTTC. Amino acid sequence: CASSWTGGEEQYF.

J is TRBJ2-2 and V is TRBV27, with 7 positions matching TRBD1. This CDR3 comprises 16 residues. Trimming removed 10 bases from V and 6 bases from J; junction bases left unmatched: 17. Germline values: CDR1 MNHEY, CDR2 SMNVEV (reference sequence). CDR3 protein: CATALLDRVNPGELFF. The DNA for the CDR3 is TGTGCCACTGCCCTCCTAGACAGGGTAAATCCCGGGGAGCTGTTTTTT.

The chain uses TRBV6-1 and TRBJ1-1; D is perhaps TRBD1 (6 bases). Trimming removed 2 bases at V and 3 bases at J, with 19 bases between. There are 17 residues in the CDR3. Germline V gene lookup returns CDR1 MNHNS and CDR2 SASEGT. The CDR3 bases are TGTGCCAGCAGTGAACCCCTGCAAGAGACAGGTTACACTGAAGCTTTCTTT. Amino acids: CASSEPLQETGYTEAFF.

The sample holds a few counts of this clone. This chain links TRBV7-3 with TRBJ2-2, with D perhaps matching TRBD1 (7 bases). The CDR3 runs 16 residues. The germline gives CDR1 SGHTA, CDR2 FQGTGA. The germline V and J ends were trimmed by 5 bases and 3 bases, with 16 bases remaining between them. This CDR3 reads CASSASGGTYTGELFF. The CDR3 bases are TGTGCCAGCAGCGCATCAGGGGGGACGTACACCGGGGAGCTGTTTTTT.

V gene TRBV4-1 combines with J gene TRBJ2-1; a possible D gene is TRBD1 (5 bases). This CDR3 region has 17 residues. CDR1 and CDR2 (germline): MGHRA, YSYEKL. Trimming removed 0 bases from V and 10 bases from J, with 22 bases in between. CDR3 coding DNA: TGCGCCAGCAGCCAAGATCTGGCAGGGCGGCCCCCTAGAGAGCAGTTCTTC. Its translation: CASSQDLAGRPPREQFF.

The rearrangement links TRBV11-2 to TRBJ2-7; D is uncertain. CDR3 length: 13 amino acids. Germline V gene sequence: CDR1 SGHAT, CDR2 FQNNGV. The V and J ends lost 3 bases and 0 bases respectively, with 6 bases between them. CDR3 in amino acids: CASSFSTSYEQYF. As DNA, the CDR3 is TGTGCCAGCAGCTTCTCCACCTCCTACGAGCAGTACTTC.

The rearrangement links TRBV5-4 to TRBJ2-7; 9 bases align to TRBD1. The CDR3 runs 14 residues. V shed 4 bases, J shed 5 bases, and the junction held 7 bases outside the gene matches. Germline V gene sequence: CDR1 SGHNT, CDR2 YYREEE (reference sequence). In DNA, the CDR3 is TGTGCCAGCAGCGCCGGGACAGGGTCCAACGAGCAGTACTTC. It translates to CASSAGTGSNEQYF. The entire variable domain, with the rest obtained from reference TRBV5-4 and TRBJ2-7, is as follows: ETGVTQSPTHLIKTRGQQVTLRCSSQSGHNTVSWYQQALGQGPQFIFQYYREEENGRGNFPPRFSGLQFPNYSSELNVNALELDDSALYLCASSAGTGSNEQYFGPGTRLTVT.

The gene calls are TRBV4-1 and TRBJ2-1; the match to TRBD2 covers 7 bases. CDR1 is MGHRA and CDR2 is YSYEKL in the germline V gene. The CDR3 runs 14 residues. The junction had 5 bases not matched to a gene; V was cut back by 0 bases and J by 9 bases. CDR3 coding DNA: TGCGCCAGCAGCCAAGATCCGCTAGCGGTTGAGCAGTTCTTC. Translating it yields CASSQDPLAVEQFF.

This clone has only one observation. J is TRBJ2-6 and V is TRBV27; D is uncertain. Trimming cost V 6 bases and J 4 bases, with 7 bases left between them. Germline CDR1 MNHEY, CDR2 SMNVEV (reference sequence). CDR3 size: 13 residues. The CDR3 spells CASSSGGANVLTF. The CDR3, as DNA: TGTGCCAGCAGCTCCGGCGGGGCCAACGTCCTGACTTTC.

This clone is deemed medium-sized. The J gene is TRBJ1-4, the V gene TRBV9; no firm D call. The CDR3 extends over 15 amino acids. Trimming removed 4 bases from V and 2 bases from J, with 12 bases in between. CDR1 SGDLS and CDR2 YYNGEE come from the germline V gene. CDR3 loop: CASSLWSGTNEKLFF. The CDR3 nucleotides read TGTGCCAGCAGCCTTTGGAGCGGGACTAATGAAAAACTGTTTTTT.

CDR3 coding DNA: TGTGCCAGCAGCGTAGTAGCGGGAGTTGCGGGCCACACAGATACGCAGTATTTT. Encoded protein: CASSVVAGVAGHTDTQYF. The chain uses TRBV9 and TRBJ2-3; TRBD2 agrees at 9 bases. This CDR3 has 18 residues. After removal of 0 bases from V and 2 bases from J, the junction contained 10 bases not matched to a gene. The germline gives CDR1 SGDLS, CDR2 YYNGEE.

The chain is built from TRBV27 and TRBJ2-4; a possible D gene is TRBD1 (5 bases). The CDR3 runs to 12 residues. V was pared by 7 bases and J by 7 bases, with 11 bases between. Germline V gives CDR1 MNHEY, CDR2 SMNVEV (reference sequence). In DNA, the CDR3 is TGTGCCAGCACATCAGGGTGGAACATTCAGTACTTC. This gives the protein CASTSGWNIQYF.

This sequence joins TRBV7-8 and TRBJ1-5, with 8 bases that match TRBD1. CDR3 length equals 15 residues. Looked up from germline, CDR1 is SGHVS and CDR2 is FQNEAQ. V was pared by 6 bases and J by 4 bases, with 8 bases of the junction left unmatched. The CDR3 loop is CASREGTGRNQPQHF. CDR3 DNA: TGTGCCAGCAGAGAAGGGACAGGTCGGAATCAGCCCCAGCATTTT. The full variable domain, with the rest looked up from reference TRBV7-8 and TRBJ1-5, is GAGVSQSPRYKVAKRGQDVALRCDPISGHVSLFWYQQALGQGPEFLTYFQNEAQLDKSGLPSDRFFAERPEGSVSTLKIQRTQQEDSAVYLCASREGTGRNQPQHFGDGTRLSIL.

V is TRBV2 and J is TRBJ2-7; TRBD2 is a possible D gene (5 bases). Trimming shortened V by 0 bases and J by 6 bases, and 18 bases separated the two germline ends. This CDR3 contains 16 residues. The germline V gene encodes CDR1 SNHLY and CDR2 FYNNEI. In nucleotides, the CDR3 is TGTGCCAGCAGTGAAGCTCCGGTTGGAGGCGGCTCCGAGCAGTACTTC. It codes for CASSEAPVGGGSEQYF.